This T cell receptor beta chain was captured in a study of blood T cell repertoires in COVID-19. Overall study: Whether acute or convalescent, the COVID-19 samples came from the United States, Italy and Spain. PBMCs, B-cell-depleted T cells, or T cells were the source of the cDNA or gDNA that made up the material.

In the original analysis: Estimation of nucleated cell counts was performed using reference gene primer amplification. Only in-frame clones appear in the TCRdb table, and some are missing; sequencing was by immunoSEQ multiplex PCR. The V and J calls and clone size come from that table; D and trimming were worked out from the DNA. Found here are 65,000 to 70,000 clones, approximately 83% of them singletons; the top ten hold around 2.9%. The V gene lost 3 bases and the J gene lost 0 bases, with 14 bases spanning the gap. This CDR3 comprises 16 residues. Germline CDR1 MNHEY, CDR2 SMNVEV (reference sequence).

The TCR originated in an elderly man with acute or convalescent COVID-19. Sequencing was carried out using peripheral blood. This chain uses TRBV27 with TRBJ1-1; the D gene is possibly TRBD1 (5 bases). Here the CDR3 reads CASSFGAGWVNTEAFF. The CDR3 DNA reads as TGTGCCAGCAGTTTTGGGGCGGGGTGGGTGAACACTGAAGCTTTCTTT.